A single sample is the source of the 30 T cell receptor beta chains below, sequenced in a study of cytomegalovirus exposure and HLA in healthy donors. PCR involved 60 Vbeta and 13 Jbeta primers. Sequenced by immunoSEQ multiplex PCR; TCRdb stores in-frame clones only, minus some. Of approximately 190,000 clones in the sample, around four fifths were seen once. The sequencing sample was made of PBMCs. These receptor sequences come from a woman aged 18-35 years in good health and CMV-seronegative.

This chain uses TRBV29-1 with TRBJ2-7; the match to TRBD1 covers 9 bases. Germline V gene lookup returns CDR1 SQVTM and CDR2 ANQGSEA. With V trimmed by 6 bases and J by 6 bases, 12 bases remained unmatched. This CDR3 contains 14 residues. The CDR3 spells CSVGEGQGAFEQYF. The CDR3 coding sequence is TGCAGCGTGGGAGAGGGACAGGGAGCATTCGAGCAGTACTTC.

The chain has TRBV28 and TRBJ1-2; 7 bases line up with TRBD1. This CDR3 is 15 amino acids long. The V gene end was trimmed by 6 bases and the J gene end by 4 bases; junction bases not matched to a gene: 11. Germline-derived CDR1 and CDR2 are MDHEN and SYDVKM. CDR3 amino acids: CASSLLTGTGYGYTF. CDR3 DNA sequence: TGTGCCAGCAGCCTATTGACAGGGACGGGCTATGGCTACACCTTC.

This clone was seen just once. The V and J genes are TRBV5-5 and TRBJ2-7; TRBD1 is a possible D gene (6 bases). With 0 bases removed from V and 4 bases from J, the gap between germline ends came to 11 bases. From germline, CDR1 is SGHKS and CDR2 YYEKEE (reference sequence). The CDR3 sequence is 14 residues long. The CDR3 protein is CASSLGTVKYEQYF. Here the CDR3 DNA reads TGTGCCAGCAGCTTGGGGACAGTAAAGTACGAGCAGTACTTC.

The rearrangement joins TRBV5-6 to TRBJ1-4; maybe TRBD1 (6 bases). This CDR3 has 15 residues. Germline-derived CDR1 and CDR2 are SGHDT and YYEEEE. With 5 bases removed from V and 3 bases from J, the gap between germline ends came to 14 bases. Here the CDR3 DNA reads TGTGCCAGCAGGACGAAGGACAGACCTAATGAAAAACTGTTTTTT. It specifies CASRTKDRPNEKLFF.

V and J are TRBV27 and TRBJ2-1, with D possibly being TRBD2 (5 bases). Between the trimmed V and J ends, which lost 2 bases and 2 bases, there was a span of 16 bases. The CDR3 contains 17 residues. Germline V gives CDR1 MNHEY, CDR2 SMNVEV (reference sequence). CDR3: CASSLRSVTGTYNEQFF. CDR3 coding DNA: TGTGCCAGCAGTTTAAGGTCTGTGACGGGAACCTACAATGAGCAGTTCTTC.

The chain is built from TRBV28 and TRBJ1-2; 11 positions agree with TRBD1. V lost 6 bases to trimming and J lost 8 bases; unmatched junction nucleotides: 8. Germline V gene sequence: CDR1 MDHEN, CDR2 SYDVKM. The CDR3 consists of 14 residues. As DNA, the CDR3 is TGTGCCAGCAGCAAAGGACAGGGGGCGCGCGGCTACACCTTC. It encodes CASSKGQGARGYTF.

Written as DNA, the CDR3 is TGTGCCAGTAGTGCGACAGATTCCTCTGGAAACACCATATATTTT. This codes for CASSATDSSGNTIYF. The V and J genes are TRBV19 and TRBJ1-3; a weak D match, TRBD1 (5 bases). Germline lookup yields CDR1 LNHDA and CDR2 SQIVND (reference sequence). Trimming took off 5 bases at V and 0 bases at J, with 11 bases between the two ends. The CDR3 totals 15 residues.

The chain combines TRBV29-1 with TRBJ1-1; TRBD1 aligns across 11 bases. Germline V gene data show CDR1 as SQVTM and CDR2 as ANQGSEA. Germline trimming cut 7 bases from V and 5 bases from J; bases unmatched to any gene: 3. The CDR3 loop spans 12 amino acids. The CDR3 bases are TGCAGCGGGACAGGGGGCGTAACTGAAGCTTTCTTT. Its protein product is CSGTGGVTEAFF.

This rearrangement joins TRBV5-6 to TRBJ2-3; TRBD2 matches 7 bases. CDR1 and CDR2 from the germline V gene are SGHDT and YYEEEE. The CDR3 is 17 residues long. Trimming removed 2 bases from V and 2 bases from J; junction bases left unmatched: 11. CDR3 in amino acids: CASSFPQQRGPTDTQYF. The DNA for the CDR3 is TGTGCCAGCAGCTTCCCTCAGCAGCGGGGCCCCACAGATACGCAGTATTTT.

This clone appeared a few times. The chain is built from TRBV6-5 and TRBJ2-7; D may be TRBD1 (6 bases). The CDR3 is made up of 15 amino acids. The germline V gene encodes CDR1 MNHEY and CDR2 SVGAGI. Deletions cut 7 bases from V and 3 bases from J, with 19 bases between. The CDR3 bases are TGTGCCAGCACCCCGAGGGGGACCGGCTACTACGAGCAGTACTTC. It translates to CASTPRGTGYYEQYF.

This chain links TRBV6-1 with TRBJ2-7; 10 nucleotides match TRBD2. In germline, CDR1 is MNHNS, CDR2 SASEGT. With V trimmed by 6 bases and J by 7 bases, 6 bases remained unmatched. This CDR3 region has 13 residues. The CDR3 nucleotides read TGTGCCAGCAGAGCGGGAGGGTTTGTAGAGCAGTACTTC. It is translated as CASRAGGFVEQYF.

The gene calls are TRBV11-2 and TRBJ2-2; 11 nucleotides line up with TRBD2. V gave up 0 bases and J gave up 6 bases; unmatched junction bases: 6. The CDR3 has 17 residues. Germline CDR1 reads SGHAT; CDR2 reads FQNNGV. CDR3 in DNA: TGTGCCAGCAGCTTAGATCTAACACTAGCGGGGGCCGGGGAGCTGTTTTTT. It encodes CASSLDLTLAGAGELFF.

This clone was recorded only once. This sequence joins TRBV27 and TRBJ2-7; TRBD2 matches at 11 bases. Germline V gene sequence: CDR1 MNHEY, CDR2 SMNVEV (reference sequence). The length of the CDR3 is 15 residues. The V segment lost 5 bases and the J segment 9 bases; nucleotides outside the gene matches: 12. CDR3 protein: CASSPFELAGVGQYF. As DNA, the CDR3 is TGTGCCAGCAGTCCCTTCGAACTAGCGGGAGTAGGGCAGTACTTC.

The V call is TRBV5-1, the J call TRBJ1-2, with 8 bases fitting TRBD1. The V segment lost 4 bases and the J segment 5 bases; nucleotides outside the gene matches: 7. CDR3 length equals 14 residues. Per the germline V gene, CDR1 is SGHRS and CDR2 is YFSETQ. CDR3 bases: TGCGCCAGCAGCCCTGGACAGGGCTCTTATGGCTACACCTTC. This gives the protein CASSPGQGSYGYTF.

CDR3 in amino acids: CAWRRPQGVNTEAFF. CDR3 sequence (DNA): TGTGCCTGGAGGCGACCCCAGGGGGTAAACACTGAAGCTTTCTTT. This sequence joins TRBV30 and TRBJ1-1, with 7 bases that match TRBD1. Losses at the gene ends were 3 bases for V and 2 bases for J; bases not matched to a gene: 9. The germline gives CDR1 GTSNPN, CDR2 SVGIG (reference sequence). The CDR3 spans 15 residues.

As for this clone: An end of the junction differs from the germline gene, which may be a read error. This sequence joins TRBV5-1 and TRBJ2-2; possibly TRBD1 for D (6 bases). The CDR3 sequence is 13 residues long. Germline V gives CDR1 SGHRS, CDR2 YFSETQ. DNA for the CDR3: TGCGCCGGCAGCTTCCAGGGGCCCGGGGAGCTGTTTTTT. It translates to CAGSFQGPGELFF.

The gene calls are TRBV19 and TRBJ1-4; 12 positions agree with TRBD1. CDR1 is LNHDA, CDR2 SQIVND, per germline (reference sequence). With V trimmed by 5 bases and J by 3 bases, 7 bases remained unmatched. The CDR3 has 17 amino acids. CDR3 coding DNA: TGTGCCAGTAGTTTAATGGGACAGGGGGCGCCTAATGAAAAACTGTTTTTT. The encoded protein is CASSLMGQGAPNEKLFF.

The J gene is TRBJ2-1, the V gene TRBV25-1; tentatively, D is TRBD2 (5 bases). V gave up 8 bases and J gave up 10 bases, with 12 bases separating them. The V gene's germline CDR1 is MGHDK and CDR2 SYGVNS. This CDR3 spans 11 amino acids. The chain's CDR3 is CASGEPGEQFF. CDR3 bases: TGTGCCAGCGGGGAGCCCGGGGAGCAGTTCTTC.

This chain links TRBV9 with TRBJ2-7; TRBD2 matches 7 bases. From germline, CDR1 is SGDLS and CDR2 YYNGEE. The CDR3 totals 15 residues. V was clipped by 0 bases and J by 3 bases; unmatched bases: 6. Written as DNA, the CDR3 is TGTGCCAGCAGCGTAGGGCCGGGACTACACTACGAGCAGTACTTC. Its protein product is CASSVGPGLHYEQYF.

This clone turned up a few times. The chain is built from TRBV7-9 and TRBJ1-5; the match to TRBD1 covers 8 bases. The CDR3 contains 16 residues. V shed 5 bases and J 1 base; nucleotides not matched to a gene: 7. CDR1 is SEHNR, CDR2 FQNEAQ, per germline (reference sequence). CDR3 protein: CASSPYGQGSNQPQHF. For the CDR3, the DNA is TGTGCCAGCAGCCCTTACGGACAGGGAAGCAATCAGCCCCAGCATTTT.

The chain is built from TRBV6-5 and TRBJ2-5; 10 bases fit TRBD1. Gene TRBJ2-7 matches the end of the DNA better, so the J call may be wrong. This CDR3 is built from 15 residues. Germline assignment: CDR1 MNHEY and CDR2 SVGAGI. The CDR3 bases are TGTGCCAGCAGCCGGGGACAGGGGAGCTCCTACGAGCAGTACTTC. It yields the protein CASSRGQGSSYEQYF.

The chain is built from TRBV20-1 and TRBJ2-5, with D possibly matching TRBD1 (6 bases). CDR3 length: 10 amino acids. Between the trimmed V and J ends, which lost 6 bases and 11 bases, there was a span of 13 bases. Germline V gives CDR1 DFQATT, CDR2 SNEGSKA (reference sequence). The CDR3: CSANEGEQYF. In DNA, the CDR3 is TGCAGTGCAAACGAGGGGGAGCAGTACTTC.

The chain uses TRBV27 and TRBJ2-7; possible D gene TRBD2, 5 bases. CDR1 is MNHEY, CDR2 SMNVEV, per germline (reference sequence). V dropped 2 bases and J dropped 4 bases, with 15 bases sitting between them. This CDR3 spans 15 amino acids. The CDR3 loop reads CASSLETSGGYEQYF. The DNA for the CDR3 is TGTGCCAGCAGTTTAGAGACCAGCGGTGGGTACGAGCAGTACTTC.

The chain recombines TRBV27 with TRBJ2-1, with 8 bases fitting TRBD2. J lost 2 bases, V lost 3 bases, and 15 bases had no gene match. Germline V gene data show CDR1 as MNHEY and CDR2 as SMNVEV (reference sequence). The CDR3 covers 19 residues. The CDR3 DNA follows: TGTGCCAGCAGTTTCGGGGGTGGATGGTCGGGAGGGACCTACAATGAGCAGTTCTTC. Its protein product is CASSFGGGWSGGTYNEQFF.

CDR3 loop: CASSALGGNEQFF. DNA of the CDR3: TGTGCCAGCAGTGCCCTCGGGGGGAATGAGCAGTTCTTC. This rearrangement joins TRBV27 to TRBJ2-1, with TRBD2 matching 7 bases. J was trimmed by 7 bases and V by 5 bases; bases with no gene match: 5. Germline V CDR1 and CDR2: MNHEY, SMNVEV (reference sequence). The CDR3 length is 13 residues.

J is TRBJ2-2 and V is TRBV5-8; TRBD2 is a possible D gene (5 bases). CDR1 and CDR2 (germline): SGHTS, YDEGEE. The CDR3 runs 13 residues. Deletions cut 6 bases from V and 5 bases from J, with 11 bases between. CDR3 loop: CASNPRGTGELFF. The CDR3 region has the DNA TGTGCCAGCAACCCTAGAGGGACCGGGGAGCTGTTTTTT.

The CDR3 region has the DNA TGTGCCAGCAGTAGGACAGGTATTCGCTCTGGGGCCAACGTCCTGACTTTC. Its translation is CASSRTGIRSGANVLTF. V gene TRBV25-1 combines with J gene TRBJ2-6; 7 bases are shared with TRBD1. Germline V CDR1 and CDR2: MGHDK, SYGVNS. With V trimmed by 5 bases and J by 0 bases, 7 bases remained unmatched. The CDR3 has 17 residues.

This sequence joins TRBV7-3 and TRBJ1-5, with D possibly being TRBD1 (5 bases). The CDR3 is 13 amino acids. Germline CDR1 SGHTA, CDR2 FQGTGA. V was shortened by 2 bases and J by 7 bases, with 9 bases between the two germline ends. The CDR3 DNA reads TGTGCCAGCAGCTTAGGCCAGGGACAGCCCCAGCATTTT. Translating gives CASSLGQGQPQHF.

This chain links TRBV27 with TRBJ1-2; the match to TRBD1 covers 10 bases. V shed 6 bases, J shed 2 bases, and the junction held 6 bases outside the gene matches. Germline lookup yields CDR1 MNHEY and CDR2 SMNVEV (reference sequence). This CDR3 contains 15 residues. This chain's CDR3 is CASRTGTGANYGYTF. The CDR3 DNA sequence: TGTGCCAGCAGGACCGGGACAGGGGCCAACTATGGCTACACCTTC.

The V and J genes are TRBV7-9 and TRBJ2-2; TRBD2 matches at 11 bases. The CDR3 is made up of 14 amino acids. From germline, CDR1 is SEHNR and CDR2 FQNEAQ (reference sequence). J gave up 9 bases and V 2 bases, and 2 bases lay outside the gene matches. The CDR3 here is CASSLTSGGRELFF. CDR3 bases: TGTGCCAGCAGCTTAACTAGCGGGGGCCGGGAGCTGTTTTTT.